Described below is a single T cell receptor beta chain sequence and its context. There are 16 residues in the CDR3. CDR1 and CDR2 (germline): MGHRA, YSYEKL. The V and J ends lost 0 bases and 0 bases respectively, with 8 bases between them. Original processing notes: Amplification of reference gene primers was used by the study to estimate nucleated cell counts. The data were produced by immunoSEQ multiplex PCR, yet TCRdb's version contains in-frame clones alone and is incomplete. The DNA gave D and trimming, while V, J and clone size come from that table. The sample comprises 250,000 to 300,000 clones, approximately 90% of which are singletons, and around 2% rests with the top ten. This specimen belongs to a study of blood T cell repertoires in COVID-19. On the study more broadly: The study drew acute and convalescent COVID-19 samples from the United States, Italy and Spain. From T cells, B-cell-depleted T cells, or PBMCs came the material, which was cDNA or gDNA.

This receptor was identified in a woman aged 25 to 45 with COVID-19, enrolled during active disease. Specimen: peripheral blood. This chain uses TRBV4-1 with TRBJ1-4; D unresolved. This CDR3 is CASSQDLLATNEKLFF. CDR3 in DNA: TGCGCCAGCAGCCAAGATCTCCTTGCAACTAATGAAAAACTGTTTTTT.